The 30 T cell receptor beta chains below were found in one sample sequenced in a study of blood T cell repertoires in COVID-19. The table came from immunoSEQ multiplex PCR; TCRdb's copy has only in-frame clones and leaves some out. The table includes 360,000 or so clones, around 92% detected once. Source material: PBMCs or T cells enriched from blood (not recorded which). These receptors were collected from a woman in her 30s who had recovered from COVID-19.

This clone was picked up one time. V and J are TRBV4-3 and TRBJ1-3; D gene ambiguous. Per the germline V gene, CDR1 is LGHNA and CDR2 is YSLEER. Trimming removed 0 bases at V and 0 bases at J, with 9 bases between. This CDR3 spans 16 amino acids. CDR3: CASSQDLQISGNTIYF. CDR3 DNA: TGCGCCAGCAGCCAAGATCTACAGATCTCTGGAAACACCATATATTTT.

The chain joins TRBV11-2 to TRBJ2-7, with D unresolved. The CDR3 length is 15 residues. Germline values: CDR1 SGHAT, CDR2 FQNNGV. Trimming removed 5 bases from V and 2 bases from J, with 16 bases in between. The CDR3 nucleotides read TGTGCCAGCAGCCCTGTCCCGGTGGGCGCCTACGAGCAGTACTTC. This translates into CASSPVPVGAYEQYF.

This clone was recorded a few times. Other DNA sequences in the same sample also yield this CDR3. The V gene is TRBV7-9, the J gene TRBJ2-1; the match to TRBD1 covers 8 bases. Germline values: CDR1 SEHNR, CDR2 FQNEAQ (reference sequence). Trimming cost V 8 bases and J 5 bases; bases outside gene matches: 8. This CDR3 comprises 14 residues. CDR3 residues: CASVPGTGNNEQFF. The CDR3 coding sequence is TGTGCCAGCGTTCCCGGGACAGGAAACAATGAGCAGTTCTTC.

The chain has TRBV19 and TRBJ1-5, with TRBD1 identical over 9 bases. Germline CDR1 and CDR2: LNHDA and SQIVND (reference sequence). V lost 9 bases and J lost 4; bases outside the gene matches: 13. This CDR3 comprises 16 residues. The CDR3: CASIPSPGQGNQPQHF. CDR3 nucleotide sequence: TGTGCCAGCATACCCAGCCCGGGACAGGGAAATCAGCCCCAGCATTTT. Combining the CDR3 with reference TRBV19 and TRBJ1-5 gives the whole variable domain DGGITQSPKYLFRKEGQNVTLSCEQNLNHDAMYWYRQDPGQGLRLIYYSQIVNDFQKGDIAEGYSVSREKKESFPLTVTSAQKNPTAFYLCASIPSPGQGNQPQHFGDGTRLSIL.

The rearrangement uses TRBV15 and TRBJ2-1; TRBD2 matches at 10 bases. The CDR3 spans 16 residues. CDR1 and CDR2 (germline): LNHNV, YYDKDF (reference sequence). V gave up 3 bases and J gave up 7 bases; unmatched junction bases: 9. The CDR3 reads CATSSPEREGRNEQFF. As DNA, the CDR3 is TGTGCCACCAGCAGTCCGGAGCGGGAGGGCCGAAATGAGCAGTTCTTC.

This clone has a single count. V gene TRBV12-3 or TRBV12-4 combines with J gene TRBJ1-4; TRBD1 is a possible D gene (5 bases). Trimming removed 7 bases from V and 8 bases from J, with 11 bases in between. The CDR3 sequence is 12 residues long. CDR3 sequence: CASKDGGEKLFF. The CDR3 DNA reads TGTGCCAGCAAGGATGGGGGGGAAAAACTGTTTTTT.

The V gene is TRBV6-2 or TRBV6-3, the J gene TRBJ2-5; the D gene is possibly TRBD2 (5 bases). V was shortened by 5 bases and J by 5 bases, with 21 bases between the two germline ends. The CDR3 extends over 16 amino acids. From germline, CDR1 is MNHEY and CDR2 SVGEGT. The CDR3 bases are TGTGCCAGCAGTCCGTTGACTCCCGCGCGCGGGGAGACCCAGTACTTC. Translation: CASSPLTPARGETQYF.

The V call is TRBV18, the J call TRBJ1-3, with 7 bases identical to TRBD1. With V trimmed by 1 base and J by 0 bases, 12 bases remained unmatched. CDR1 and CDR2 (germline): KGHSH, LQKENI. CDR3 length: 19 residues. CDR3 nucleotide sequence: TGTGCCAGCTCACCACTGGTCAAACGGACAGGACGCTCTGGAAACACCATATATTTT. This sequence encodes CASSPLVKRTGRSGNTIYF. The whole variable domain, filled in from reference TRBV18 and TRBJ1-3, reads NAGVMQNPRHLVRRRGQEARLRCSPMKGHSHVYWYRQLPEEGLKFMVYLQKENIIDESGMPKERFSAEFPKEGPSILRIQQVVRGDSAAYFCASSPLVKRTGRSGNTIYFGEGSWLTVV.

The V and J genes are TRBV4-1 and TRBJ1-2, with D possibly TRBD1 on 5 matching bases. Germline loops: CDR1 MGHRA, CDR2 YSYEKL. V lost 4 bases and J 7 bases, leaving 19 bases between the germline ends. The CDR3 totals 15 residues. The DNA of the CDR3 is TGCGCCAGCAGCCTGGCGGACAATTTTGGTGGTGGCTACACCTTC. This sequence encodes CASSLADNFGGGYTF.

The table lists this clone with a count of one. Here the CDR3 reads CASSRTGGGNYGYTF. The CDR3 region has the DNA TGTGCCAGCAGCCGGACCGGGGGGGGAAACTATGGCTACACCTTC. The chain employs TRBV3-1 (or the pseudogene TRBV3-2) and TRBJ1-2; possibly TRBD1 for D (5 bases). The CDR3 spans 15 residues. Germline values: CDR1 LGHDT, CDR2 YNNKEL (reference sequence). V gave up 4 bases and J gave up 2 bases, with 14 bases separating them.

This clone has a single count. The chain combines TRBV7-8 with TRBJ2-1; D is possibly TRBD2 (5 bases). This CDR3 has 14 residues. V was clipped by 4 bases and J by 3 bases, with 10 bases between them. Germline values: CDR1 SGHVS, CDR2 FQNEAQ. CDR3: CASSSNGLYNEQFF. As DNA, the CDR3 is TGTGCCAGCAGCTCGAACGGACTCTACAATGAGCAGTTCTTC.

The CDR3 region is CASGLRQGGGYTF. CDR3 nucleotides: TGTGCTAGTGGTTTACGACAGGGGGGCGGCTACACCTTC. This chain connects TRBV12-5 to TRBJ1-2; the match to TRBD1 covers 9 bases. Germline CDR1 is LGHNT and CDR2 is FRNRAP. Germline trimming cut 3 bases from V and 8 bases from J; bases unmatched to any gene: 4. The CDR3 sequence is 13 residues long.

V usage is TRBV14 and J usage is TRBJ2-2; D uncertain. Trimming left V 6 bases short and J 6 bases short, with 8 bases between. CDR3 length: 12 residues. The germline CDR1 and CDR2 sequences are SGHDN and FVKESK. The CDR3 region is CASSTDPGELFF. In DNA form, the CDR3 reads TGTGCCAGCAGTACAGACCCCGGGGAGCTGTTTTTT.

The CDR3, as DNA: TGTGCCAGCAGTGAAAGGAGGTACACTGAAGCTTTCTTT. This gives the protein CASSERRYTEAFF. The J gene is TRBJ1-1, the V gene TRBV25-1; D ambiguous. This CDR3 is built from 13 residues. Germline-derived CDR1 and CDR2 are MGHDK and SYGVNS. V lost 2 bases to trimming and J lost 3 bases, with 7 bases between them.

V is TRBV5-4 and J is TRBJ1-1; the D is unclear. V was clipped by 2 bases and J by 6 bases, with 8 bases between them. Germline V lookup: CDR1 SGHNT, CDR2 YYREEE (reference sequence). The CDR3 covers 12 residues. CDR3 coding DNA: TGTGCCAGCAGCTTAATCGGGTCTGAAGCTTTCTTT. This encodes CASSLIGSEAFF.

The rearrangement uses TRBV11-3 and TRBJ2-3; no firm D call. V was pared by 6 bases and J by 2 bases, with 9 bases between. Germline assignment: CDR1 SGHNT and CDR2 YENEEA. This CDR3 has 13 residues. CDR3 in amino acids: CASRARLTDTQYF. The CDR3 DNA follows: TGTGCCAGCAGAGCCCGCCTCACAGATACGCAGTATTTT. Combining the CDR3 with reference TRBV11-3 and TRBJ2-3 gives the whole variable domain EAGVVQSPRYKIIEKKQPVAFWCNPISGHNTLYWYLQNLGQGPELLIRYENEEAVDDSQLPKDRFSAERLKGVDSTLKIQPAELGDSAVYLCASRARLTDTQYFGPGTRLTVL.

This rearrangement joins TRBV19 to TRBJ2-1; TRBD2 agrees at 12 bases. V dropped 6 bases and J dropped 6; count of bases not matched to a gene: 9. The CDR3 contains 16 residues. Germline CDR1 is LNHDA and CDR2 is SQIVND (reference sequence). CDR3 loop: CASSETLAGGFNEQFF. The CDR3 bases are TGTGCCAGTAGCGAGACTCTAGCGGGGGGGTTCAATGAGCAGTTCTTC.

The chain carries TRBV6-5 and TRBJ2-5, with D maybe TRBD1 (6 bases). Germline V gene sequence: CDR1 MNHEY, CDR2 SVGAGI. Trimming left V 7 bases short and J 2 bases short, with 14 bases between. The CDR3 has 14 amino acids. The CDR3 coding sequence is TGTGCCAGCACCTTCGGGACACCTCAAGAGACCCAGTACTTC. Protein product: CASTFGTPQETQYF.

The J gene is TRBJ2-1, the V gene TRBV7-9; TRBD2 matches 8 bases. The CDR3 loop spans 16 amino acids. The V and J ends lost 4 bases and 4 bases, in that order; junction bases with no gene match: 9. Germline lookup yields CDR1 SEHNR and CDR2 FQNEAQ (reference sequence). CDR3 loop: CASSSTERELYNEQFF. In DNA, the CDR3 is TGTGCCAGCAGCTCCACTGAGCGGGAGCTTTACAATGAGCAGTTCTTC.

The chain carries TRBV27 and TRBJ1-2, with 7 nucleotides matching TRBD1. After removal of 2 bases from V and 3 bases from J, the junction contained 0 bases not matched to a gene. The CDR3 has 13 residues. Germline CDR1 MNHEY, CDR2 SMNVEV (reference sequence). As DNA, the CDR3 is TGTGCCAGCAGTTTACAGGGGGACTATGGCTACACCTTC. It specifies CASSLQGDYGYTF.

The CDR3 region is CAWSGGAGREQFF. In DNA form, the CDR3 reads TGTGCCTGGAGTGGAGGAGCGGGGCGTGAGCAGTTCTTC. This rearrangement joins TRBV30 to TRBJ2-1, with 7 bases fitting TRBD2. Trimming removed 1 base from V and 9 bases from J; junction bases left unmatched: 6. This CDR3 comprises 13 residues. Germline V gene sequence: CDR1 GTSNPN, CDR2 SVGIG (reference sequence).

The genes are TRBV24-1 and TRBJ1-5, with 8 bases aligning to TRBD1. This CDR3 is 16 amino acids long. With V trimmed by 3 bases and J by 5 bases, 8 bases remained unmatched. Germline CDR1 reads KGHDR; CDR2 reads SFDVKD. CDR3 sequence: CATSDTGTGEHQPQHF. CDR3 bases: TGTGCCACCAGTGATACTGGGACAGGAGAACATCAGCCCCAGCATTTT.

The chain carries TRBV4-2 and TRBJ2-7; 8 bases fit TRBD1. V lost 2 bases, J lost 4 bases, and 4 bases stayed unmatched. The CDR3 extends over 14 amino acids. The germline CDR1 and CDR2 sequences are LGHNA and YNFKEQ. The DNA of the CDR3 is TGTGCCAGCAGCCAACCAGGACAGGGATACGAGCAGTACTTC. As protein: CASSQPGQGYEQYF.

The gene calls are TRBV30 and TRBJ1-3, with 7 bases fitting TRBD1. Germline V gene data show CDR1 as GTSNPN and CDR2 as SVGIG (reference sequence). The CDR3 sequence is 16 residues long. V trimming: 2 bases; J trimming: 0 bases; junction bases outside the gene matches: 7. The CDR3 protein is CAWSSARDSSGNTIYF. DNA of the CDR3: TGTGCCTGGAGTTCAGCTCGGGACAGCTCTGGAAACACCATATATTTT.

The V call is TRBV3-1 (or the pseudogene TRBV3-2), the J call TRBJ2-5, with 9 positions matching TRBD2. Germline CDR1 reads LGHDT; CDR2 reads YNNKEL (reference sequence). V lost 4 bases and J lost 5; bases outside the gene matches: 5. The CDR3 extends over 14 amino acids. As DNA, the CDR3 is TGTGCCAGCAGCCGGCGGGAGGGCTTCGAGACCCAGTACTTC. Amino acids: CASSRREGFETQYF.

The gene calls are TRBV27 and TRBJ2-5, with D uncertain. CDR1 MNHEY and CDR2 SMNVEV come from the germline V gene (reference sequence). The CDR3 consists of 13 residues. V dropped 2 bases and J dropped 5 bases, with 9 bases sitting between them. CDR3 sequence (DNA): TGTGCCAGCAGTTTAGAGCCTAGGGAGACCCAGTACTTC. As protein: CASSLEPRETQYF.

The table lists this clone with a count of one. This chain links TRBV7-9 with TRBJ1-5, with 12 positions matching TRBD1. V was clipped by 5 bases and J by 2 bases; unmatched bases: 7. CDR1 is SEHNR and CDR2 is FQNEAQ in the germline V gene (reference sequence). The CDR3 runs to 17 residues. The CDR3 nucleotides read TGTGCCAGCAGCATGGGACAGGGGGCGGCGGGCAATCAGCCCCAGCATTTT. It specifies CASSMGQGAAGNQPQHF. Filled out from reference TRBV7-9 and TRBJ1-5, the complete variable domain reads DTGVSQNPRHKITKRGQNVTFRCDPISEHNRLYWYRQTLGQGPEFLTYFQNEAQLEKSRLLSDRFSAERPKGSFSTLEIQRTEQGDSAMYLCASSMGQGAAGNQPQHFGDGTRLSIL.

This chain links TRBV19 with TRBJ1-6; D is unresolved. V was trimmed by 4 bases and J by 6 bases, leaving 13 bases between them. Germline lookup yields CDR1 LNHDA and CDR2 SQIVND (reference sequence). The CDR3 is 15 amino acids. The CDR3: CASSKSRALNSPLHF. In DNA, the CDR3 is TGTGCCAGTAGTAAATCGAGGGCGCTTAATTCACCCCTCCACTTT. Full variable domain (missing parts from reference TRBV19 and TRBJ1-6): DGGITQSPKYLFRKEGQNVTLSCEQNLNHDAMYWYRQDPGQGLRLIYYSQIVNDFQKGDIAEGYSVSREKKESFPLTVTSAQKNPTAFYLCASSKSRALNSPLHFGNGTRLTVT.

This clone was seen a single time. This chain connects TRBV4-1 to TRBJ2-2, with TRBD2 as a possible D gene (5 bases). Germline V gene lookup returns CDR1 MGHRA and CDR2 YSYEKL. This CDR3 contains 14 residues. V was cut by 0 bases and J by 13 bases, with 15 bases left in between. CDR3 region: CASSQDLGVGGLFF. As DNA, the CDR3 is TGCGCCAGCAGCCAAGATCTCGGGGTCGGCGGGCTGTTTTTT.

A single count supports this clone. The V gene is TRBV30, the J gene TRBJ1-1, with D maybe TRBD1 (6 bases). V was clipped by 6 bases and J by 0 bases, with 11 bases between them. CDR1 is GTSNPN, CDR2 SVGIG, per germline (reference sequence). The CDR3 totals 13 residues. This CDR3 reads CACGGGMNTEAFF. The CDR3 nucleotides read TGTGCCTGCGGTGGGGGCATGAACACTGAAGCTTTCTTT. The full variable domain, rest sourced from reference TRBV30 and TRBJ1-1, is SQTIHQWPATLVQPVGSPLSLECTVEGTSNPNLYWYRQAAGRGLQLLFYSVGIGQISSEVPQNLSASRPQDRQFILSSKKLLLSDSGFYLCACGGGMNTEAFFGQGTRLTVV.